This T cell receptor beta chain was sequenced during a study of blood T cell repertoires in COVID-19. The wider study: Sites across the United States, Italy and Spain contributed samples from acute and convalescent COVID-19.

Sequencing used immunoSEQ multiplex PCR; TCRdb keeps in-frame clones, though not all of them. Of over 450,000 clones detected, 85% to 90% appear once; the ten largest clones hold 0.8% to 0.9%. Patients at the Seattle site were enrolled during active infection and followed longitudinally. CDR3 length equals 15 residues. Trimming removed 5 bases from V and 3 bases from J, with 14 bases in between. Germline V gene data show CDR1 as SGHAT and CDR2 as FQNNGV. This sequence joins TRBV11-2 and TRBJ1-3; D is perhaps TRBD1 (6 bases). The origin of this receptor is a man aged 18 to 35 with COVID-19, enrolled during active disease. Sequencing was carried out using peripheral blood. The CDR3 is CASSLQGFFGNTIYF. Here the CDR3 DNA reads TGTGCCAGCAGCCTACAGGGATTCTTTGGAAACACCATATATTTT.